This section outlines one T cell receptor beta chain sequence together with its context. Its cognate antigen is unknown. With a J-beta primer mix and a sample-barcoded 5' primer, a second PCR ran about 7 to 11 cycles. MiXCR was run by TCRdb on the 5' RACE reads, yielding one entry per CDR3 protein. The table records roughly 1.4 million distinct CDR3 sequences, 45% to 70% of them present only once. These data come from a study of blood T cells in healthy people across ages. Study-level results: Higher diversity, along with more naive CD4+ cells, distinguished long-lived donors from aged donors. Roughly linear declines in TCR beta diversity per million T cells occurred with age.

No fewer than 5.5 micrograms of total RNA were isolated from every sample. The sequencing sample was made of blood. The clonotype originates from a man younger than 35 in good health.

The CDR3 sequence: CASSVDTGTDYNEQFF. CDR3 DNA: TGTGCCAGCAGCGTTGATACCGGGACAGACTACAATGAGCAGTTCTTC. The V gene is TRBV9, the J gene TRBJ2-1, with 7 positions matching TRBD1. CDR3 length: 16 residues. Germline V CDR1 and CDR2: SGDLS, YYNGEE. V lost 2 bases and J lost 3; bases outside the gene matches: 8.